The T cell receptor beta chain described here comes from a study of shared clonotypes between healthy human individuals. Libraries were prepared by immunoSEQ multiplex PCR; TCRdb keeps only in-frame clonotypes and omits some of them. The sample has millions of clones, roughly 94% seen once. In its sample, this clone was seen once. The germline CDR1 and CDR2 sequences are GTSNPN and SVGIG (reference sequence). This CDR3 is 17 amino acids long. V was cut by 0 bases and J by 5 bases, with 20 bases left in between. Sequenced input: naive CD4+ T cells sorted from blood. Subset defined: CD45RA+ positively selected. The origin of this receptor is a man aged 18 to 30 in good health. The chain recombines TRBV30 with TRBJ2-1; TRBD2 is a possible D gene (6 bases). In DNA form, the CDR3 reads TGTGCCTGGAGTGTACTAGGGTGGGCTAGCGCTAACAATGAGCAGTTCTTC. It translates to CAWSVLGWASANNEQFF.